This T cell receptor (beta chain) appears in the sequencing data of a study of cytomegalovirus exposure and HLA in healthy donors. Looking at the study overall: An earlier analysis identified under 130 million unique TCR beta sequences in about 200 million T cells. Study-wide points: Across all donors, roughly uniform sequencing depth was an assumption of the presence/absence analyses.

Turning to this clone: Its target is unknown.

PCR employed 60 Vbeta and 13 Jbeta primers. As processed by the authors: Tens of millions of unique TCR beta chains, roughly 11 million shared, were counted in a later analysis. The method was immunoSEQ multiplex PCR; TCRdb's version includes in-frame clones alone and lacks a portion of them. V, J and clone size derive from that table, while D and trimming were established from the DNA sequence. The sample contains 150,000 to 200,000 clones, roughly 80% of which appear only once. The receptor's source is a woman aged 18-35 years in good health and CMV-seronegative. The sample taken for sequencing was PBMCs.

CDR3 DNA sequence: TGTGCCAGCAGCTTATGGGCGGGGTGGTTCACCGGGGAGCTGTTTTTT. Translating it yields CASSLWAGWFTGELFF. This chain joins TRBV11-2 and TRBJ2-2; D is perhaps TRBD2 (6 bases). Trimming removed 2 bases from V and 4 bases from J, with 14 bases in between. The CDR3 is 16 amino acids. The germline V gene has CDR1 SGHAT and CDR2 FQNNGV.